These 6 T cell receptor beta chains were all obtained from the same sample, sequenced in a study of blood T cells in healthy people across ages. Alongside a J-beta primer mix, a sample-barcoded 5' primer served in a second PCR lasting about 7 to 12 cycles. MiXCR was run by TCRdb on the 5' RACE reads, yielding one entry per CDR3 protein. The sample lists 500,000 to 700,000 distinct CDR3 sequences; less than 35% were seen once. Input material: blood. The receptors were gathered from a woman aged 80 or older in good health.

As concerns this clonotype: This may be a read error, as it is one base from a much larger clone. The rearrangement links TRBV5-1 to TRBJ2-1; 10 bases fit TRBD2. The J segment lost 0 bases and the V segment lost 7 bases, leaving 4 bases of the junction unmatched. The CDR3 consists of 15 residues. In germline, CDR1 is SGHRS, CDR2 YFSETQ. CDR3 nucleotide sequence: TGCGCCAGCGGCGCTAGCGGGGGCTCCTACAATGAGCAGTTCTTC. Encoded protein: CASGASGGSYNEQFF.

This rearrangement joins TRBV4-2 to TRBJ2-1; TRBD2 matches 13 bases. The CDR3 is made up of 18 amino acids. V trimming: 2 bases; J trimming: 8 bases; junction bases outside the gene matches: 12. Germline V gene data show CDR1 as LGHNA and CDR2 as YNFKEQ. In DNA form, the CDR3 reads TGTGCCAGCAGCCAATCCCAAACTAGCGGGAGGGCTCAGGATGAGCAGTTCTTC. This codes for CASSQSQTSGRAQDEQFF.

This clonotype was counted ten times or more. The CDR3 reads CASSQELTGTDTQYF. The CDR3 coding sequence is TGCGCCAGCAGCCAAGAGCTGACAGGAACAGATACGCAGTATTTT. The chain carries TRBV4-3 and TRBJ2-3; maybe TRBD1 (6 bases). Trimming pared 0 bases from V and 3 bases from J, leaving 10 bases between. The CDR3 length is 15 residues. CDR1 is LGHNA, CDR2 YSLEER, per germline.

The chain joins TRBV7-2 to TRBJ2-7, with D tentatively TRBD1 (8 bases). The CDR3 runs to 15 residues. Trimming took 2 bases from V and 3 from J, leaving 14 bases between them. Germline lookup yields CDR1 SGHTA and CDR2 FQGNSA. This CDR3 is CASSLSTGEGYEQYF. CDR3 sequence (DNA): TGTGCCAGCAGCTTATCGACAGGGGAGGGCTACGAGCAGTACTTC.

This clonotype occurred a few times. The chain uses TRBV15 and TRBJ2-7; TRBD1 matches 11 bases. CDR1 is LNHNV, CDR2 YYDKDF, per germline (reference sequence). CDR3 size: 16 residues. The V gene end was trimmed by 0 bases and the J gene end by 7 bases; junction bases not matched to a gene: 8. CDR3 residues: CATSREWTGGSNEQYF. The DNA of the CDR3 is TGTGCCACCAGCAGAGAGTGGACAGGGGGCTCCAATGAGCAGTACTTC.

This clonotype was recorded many times. The chain carries TRBV10-3 and TRBJ2-7; D perhaps matches TRBD1 (6 bases). Trimming took off 5 bases at V and 3 bases at J, with 11 bases between the two ends. Per germline, CDR1 ENHRY and CDR2 SYGVKD. This CDR3 has 13 residues. The CDR3 sequence is CAISPGQSYEQYF. The CDR3 bases are TGTGCCATCAGTCCCGGACAGAGCTACGAGCAGTACTTC.